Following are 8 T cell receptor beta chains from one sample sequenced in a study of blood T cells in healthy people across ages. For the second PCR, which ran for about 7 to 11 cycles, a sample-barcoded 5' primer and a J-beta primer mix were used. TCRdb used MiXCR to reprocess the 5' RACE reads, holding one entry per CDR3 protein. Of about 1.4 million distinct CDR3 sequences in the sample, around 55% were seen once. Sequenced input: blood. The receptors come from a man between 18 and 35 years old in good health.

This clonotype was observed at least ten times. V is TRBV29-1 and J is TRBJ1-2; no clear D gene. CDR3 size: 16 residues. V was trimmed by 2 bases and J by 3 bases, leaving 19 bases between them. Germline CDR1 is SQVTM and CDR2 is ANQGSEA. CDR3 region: CSVEFHPYSGDYGYTF. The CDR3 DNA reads TGCAGCGTTGAATTTCATCCCTACTCCGGCGACTATGGCTACACCTTC.

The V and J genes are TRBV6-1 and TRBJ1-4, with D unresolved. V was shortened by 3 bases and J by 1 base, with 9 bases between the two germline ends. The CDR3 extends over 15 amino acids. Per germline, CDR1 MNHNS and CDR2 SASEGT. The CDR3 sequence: CASSDGVGTNEKLFF. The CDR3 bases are TGTGCCAGCAGTGACGGAGTAGGAACTAATGAAAAACTGTTTTTT.

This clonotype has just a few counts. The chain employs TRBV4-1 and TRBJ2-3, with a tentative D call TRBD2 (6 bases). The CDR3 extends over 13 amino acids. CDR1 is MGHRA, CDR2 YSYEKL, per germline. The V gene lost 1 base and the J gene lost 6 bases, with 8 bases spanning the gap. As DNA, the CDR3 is TGCGCCAGCAGCCAAGCGGCGGGGGATACGCAGTATTTT. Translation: CASSQAAGDTQYF.

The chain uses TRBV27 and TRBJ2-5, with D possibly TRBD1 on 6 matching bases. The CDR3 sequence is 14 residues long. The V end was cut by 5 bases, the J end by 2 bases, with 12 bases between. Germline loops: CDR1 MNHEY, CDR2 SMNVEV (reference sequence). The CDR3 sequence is CASSPYRAQETQYF. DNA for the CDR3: TGTGCCAGCAGTCCGTACAGGGCTCAAGAGACCCAGTACTTC.

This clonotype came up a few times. Here the CDR3 DNA reads TGTGCCAGCAGTCTGGGGGGGGGAAGTCTGGATGGGGCCAACGTCCTGACTTTC. Translated, it gives CASSLGGGSLDGANVLTF. The chain links TRBV6-2 or TRBV6-3 to TRBJ2-6, with 7 bases aligning to TRBD2. In germline, CDR1 is MNHEY, CDR2 SVGEGT. The CDR3 length is 18 residues. The ends lost 5 bases at V and 3 bases at J; junction bases unmatched: 13.

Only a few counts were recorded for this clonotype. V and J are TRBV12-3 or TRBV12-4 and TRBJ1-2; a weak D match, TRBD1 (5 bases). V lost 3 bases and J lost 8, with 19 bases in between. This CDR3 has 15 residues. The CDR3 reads CASSFPGTPLSGYTF. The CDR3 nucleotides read TGTGCCAGCAGTTTCCCCGGGACTCCTCTTTCCGGCTACACCTTC.

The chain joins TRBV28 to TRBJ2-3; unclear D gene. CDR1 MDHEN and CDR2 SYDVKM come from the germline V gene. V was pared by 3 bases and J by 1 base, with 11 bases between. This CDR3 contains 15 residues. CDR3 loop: CASSLFPGGTDTQYF. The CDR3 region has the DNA TGTGCCAGCAGTTTGTTCCCCGGCGGCACAGATACGCAGTATTTT.

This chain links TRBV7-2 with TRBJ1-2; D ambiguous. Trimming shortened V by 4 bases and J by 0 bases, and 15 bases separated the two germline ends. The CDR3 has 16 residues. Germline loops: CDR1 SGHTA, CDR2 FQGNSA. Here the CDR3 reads CASSSLSGFTNYGYTF. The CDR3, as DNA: TGTGCCAGCAGCTCCCTCTCCGGATTTACTAACTATGGCTACACCTTC.